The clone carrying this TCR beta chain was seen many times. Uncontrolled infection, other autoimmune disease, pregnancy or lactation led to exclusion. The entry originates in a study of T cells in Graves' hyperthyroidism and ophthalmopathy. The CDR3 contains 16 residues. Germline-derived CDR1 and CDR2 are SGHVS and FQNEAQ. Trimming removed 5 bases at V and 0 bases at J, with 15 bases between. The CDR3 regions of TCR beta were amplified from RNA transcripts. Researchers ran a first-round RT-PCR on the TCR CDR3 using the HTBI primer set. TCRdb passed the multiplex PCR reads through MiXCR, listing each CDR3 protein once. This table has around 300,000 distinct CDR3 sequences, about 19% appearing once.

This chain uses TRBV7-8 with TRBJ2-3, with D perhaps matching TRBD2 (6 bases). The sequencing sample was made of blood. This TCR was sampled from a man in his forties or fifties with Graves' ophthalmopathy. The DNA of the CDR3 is TGTGCCAGCAGCATTAGCGGTGTAGGGAGCACAGATACGCAGTATTTT. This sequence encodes CASSISGVGSTDTQYF.